These 6 T cell receptor beta chains were all obtained from the same sample, sequenced in a study of T cell responses to AZD1222 COVID-19 vaccine. Only in-frame clones appear in the TCRdb table, and some are missing; sequencing was by immunoSEQ multiplex PCR. The sample carries more than 60,000 clones, 83% recorded once. The sample here was peripheral blood, taken 28 days after the second AZD1222 dose. These TCRs come from an adult who received the AZD1222 COVID-19 vaccine.

The chain is built from TRBV6-2 or TRBV6-3 and TRBJ2-3; 7 bases align to TRBD2. Germline loops: CDR1 MNHEY, CDR2 SVGEGT. The CDR3 spans 19 residues. The J segment lost 4 bases and the V segment lost 0 bases, leaving 16 bases of the junction unmatched. Here the CDR3 reads CASSYSRKAAGSRADTQYF. The CDR3 DNA sequence: TGTGCCAGCAGTTACTCGAGGAAAGCAGCGGGATCAAGGGCAGATACGCAGTATTTT.

This rearrangement joins TRBV7-2 to TRBJ2-7, with unresolved D. This CDR3 is 15 amino acids long. Germline loops: CDR1 SGHTA, CDR2 FQGNSA. The ends were cut back, 1 base at V and 4 bases at J, with 14 bases in the middle. Here the CDR3 DNA reads TGTGCCAGCAGCTTAGTCGGCGAGAGAAGGTACGAGCAGTACTTC. It codes for CASSLVGERRYEQYF.

The V gene is TRBV12-3 or TRBV12-4, the J gene TRBJ2-7; maybe TRBD1 (6 bases). The CDR3 covers 13 residues. The V gene lost 7 bases and the J gene lost 10 bases, with 20 bases spanning the gap. Written as DNA, the CDR3 is TGTGCCAGCATTGAAGGACAGAATTCGCCCCAGTACTTC. It encodes CASIEGQNSPQYF.

This clone was detected only a few times. This chain joins TRBV3-1 (or the pseudogene TRBV3-2) and TRBJ2-3; D unclear. This CDR3 region has 15 residues. Trimming shortened V by 1 base and J by 0 bases, and 8 bases separated the two germline ends. Germline V gives CDR1 LGHDT, CDR2 YNNKEL (reference sequence). CDR3 loop: CASSQGPASTDTQYF. DNA for the CDR3: TGTGCCAGCAGCCAAGGGCCAGCTAGCACAGATACGCAGTATTTT.

The rearrangement uses TRBV19 and TRBJ1-5; no reliable D call. Germline V gene lookup returns CDR1 LNHDA and CDR2 SQIVND (reference sequence). This CDR3 spans 12 amino acids. V was clipped by 5 bases and J by 9 bases, with 11 bases between them. The CDR3 sequence is CASSSGGGPQHF. CDR3 nucleotide sequence: TGTGCCAGTAGTTCGGGCGGAGGGCCCCAGCATTTT.

This chain joins TRBV10-3 and TRBJ1-1, with 7 bases lining up with TRBD1. This CDR3 is built from 16 residues. J was trimmed by 5 bases and V by 0 bases; bases with no gene match: 9. Germline-derived CDR1 and CDR2 are ENHRY and SYGVKD. In nucleotides, the CDR3 is TGTGCCATCAGTGAGTCGGATGAAGGGGGCAGGACTGAAGCTTTCTTT. Its translation: CAISESDEGGRTEAFF.